This TCR beta chain was identified during a study of blood T cell repertoires in COVID-19 (dated by TCRdb to the early 2020s). A note on the overall study: Samples covering the acute and convalescent phases of COVID-19 were provided by collaborators in the United States, Italy and Spain. The material from the prospective study consisted of cDNA or gDNA derived from T cells, B-cell-depleted T cells, or PBMCs. Subjects who had been exposed to COVID-19, were actively infected with it, or had recovered from it provided the deeply sampled blood TCRbeta repertoires that made up the dataset. The repertoires were made available in a free public database intended to serve as a resource for research on the immune response to SARS-CoV-2. The samples were drawn from the first 160 participants of the ongoing ImmuneRACE study and from more than 1,000 subjects provided by 6 global collaborators. The sample metadata nearly always contained a de-identified subject ID, COVID-19 status, age in years and sex. Where available, HLA class I and class II types were obtained from metadata supplied by the sample provider rather than from assay-based typing.

In Seattle, one collaborating source enrolled patients while the infection was active and tracked those patients longitudinally over the course of disease. Collaborating institutions collected whole blood in K2EDTA tubes following their own protocols. For TCRbeta analysis, collaborator samples were shipped as frozen whole blood, as isolated PBMCs, or as DNA extracted from either sample type. What the study reported, not specific to this receptor: How much clinical and demographic metadata was included differed by source and by participant, and the metadata was provided uncurated.

CDR1 and CDR2, looked up from the germline V gene, are MGHRA and YSYEKL. Trimming costs V 0 bases and J 4 bases, and their ends lie 10 bases apart. The CDR3 numbers 15 residues from cysteine through phenylalanine. The CDR3 DNA has 45 bases and is translated from base 1. In regard to this clone: This receptor's antigen is unknown. Base qualities are not recorded, but no much larger clone differs from it by a single base.

TCRbeta CDR3 regions were amplified from genomic DNA by means of the immunoSEQ Assay, a bias-controlled multiplex PCR. For the original study's pipeline: Within the assay, amplification of reference gene primers was used to estimate how many nucleated cells each sample contained. Sequence reads were collapsed and filtered to measure the absolute abundance of every unique TCRbeta CDR3 rearrangement. For each sample, productive Simpson clonality was calculated as the square root of Simpson's diversity index across productive rearrangements. TCRdb re-hosts the immuneACCESS table, in-frame sequences only. Its copies lack some clones; in the studies checked, an unresolved V gene accounts for under half of them, and the cause for the rest is not known. D and trimming come from the DNA, and the V and J calls and clone size come from that table. This sample lists hundreds of thousands of clones; about 89% were detected once. The ten biggest clones cover roughly 6.3% of the sample.

The receptor chain draws on TRBV4-1 and TRBJ2-1; the D gene assignment is ambiguous. Source material: peripheral blood. The TCR was taken from a woman aged 45-60 years with COVID-19, enrolled during active disease. CDR3 region: CASSQEAQRYNEQFF. The DNA is TGCGCCAGCAGCCAAGAGGCCCAGAGGTACAATGAGCAGTTCTTC.